Listed below are T cell receptor beta chains from one sample, sequenced in a study of regulatory T cells in long-lasting Graves disease. TCRdb reprocessed the multiplex PCR reads via MiXCR and lists one record per CDR3 protein. Here the sample spans about 530,000 distinct CDR3 sequences, about 16% being singletons. These data were likewise used in another study, on T cells in Graves' hyperthyroidism and ophthalmopathy.

The sample consisted of peripheral blood mononuclear cells (PBMCs), taken at new diagnosis, from a patient treated with antithyroid drugs. The receptor set was obtained from a woman aged 35-65 years with Graves disease. Both conserved end residues are part of each CDR3. D genes are given only for firm matches. Not every row has a clone size; where given, it reads once, few, many or a size class.

J gene,clone size,V gene,D gene,CDR3 protein,CDR3 DNA
TRBJ2-3,-,TRBV27,TRBD1,CASSLARDRGRTDTQYF,TGTGCCAGCAGTCTGGCCCGGGACAGGGGTAGAACAGATACGCAGTATTTT
TRBJ2-3,-,TRBV4-1,TRBD2,CASSHPKAASGTRDTQYF,TGCGCCAGCAGCCACCCTAAGGCGGCTAGCGGGACGAGAGATACGCAGTATTTT
TRBJ1-1,-,TRBV19,-,CASRAHREENTEAFF,TGTGCCAGTAGGGCTCACAGGGAGGAGAACACTGAAGCTTTCTTT
TRBJ2-6,many,TRBV6-1,-,CASGRADVSGANVLTF,TGTGCCAGCGGTCGGGCCGACGTCTCTGGGGCCAACGTCCTGACTTTC
TRBJ1-2,many,TRBV20-1,-,CSAVQTNYGYTF,TGCAGTGCGGTGCAGACTAACTATGGCTACACCTTC
TRBJ2-3,many,TRBV20-1,TRBD2,CSGLAGGWFADTQYF,TGCAGTGGATTAGCGGGGGGGTGGTTCGCAGATACGCAGTATTTT
TRBJ2-7,-,TRBV6-2/TRBV6-3,TRBD2,CASSYPGGAGEQYF,TGTGCCAGCAGTTACCCGGGGGGGGCAGGCGAGCAGTACTTC
TRBJ1-2,many,TRBV18,-,CASSEREAANYGYTF,TGTGCCAGCTCAGAACGAGAGGCAGCTAACTATGGCTACACCTTC
TRBJ2-1,few,TRBV11-2,TRBD2,CASSRGGAPNEQFF,TGTGCCAGCTCCCGCGGGGGGGCTCCGAATGAGCAGTTCTTC
TRBJ2-3,once,TRBV15,-,CATSRESIPVTDTQYF,TGTGCCACCAGCAGAGAAAGCATACCCGTCACAGATACGCAGTATTTT
TRBJ2-2,-,TRBV2,-,CASSEEGTGELFF,TGTGCCAGCAGTGAGGAAGGGACCGGGGAGCTGTTTTTT
TRBJ1-6,few,TRBV28,-,CASSLTQGFSPLHF,TGTGCCAGCAGTTTAACTCAGGGATTTTCACCCCTCCACTTT
TRBJ1-4,few,TRBV7-2,-,CASSGRQVNEKLFF,TGTGCCAGCAGCGGTCGACAGGTCAATGAAAAACTGTTTTTT
TRBJ2-1,few,TRBV5-1,TRBD2,CASSLALAGGLSSEQFF,TGCGCCAGCAGCTTGGCATTAGCGGGGGGCCTTTCCTCAGAGCAGTTCTTC
TRBJ2-5,few,TRBV7-7,TRBD2,CASSTGTSGGPLETQYF,TGTGCTAGCAGCACCGGGACTAGCGGGGGCCCGCTGGAGACCCAGTACTTC
TRBJ1-4,many,TRBV7-2,-,CASSLESGASEKLFF,TGTGCCAGCAGCTTAGAGAGCGGGGCGTCTGAAAAACTGTTTTTT